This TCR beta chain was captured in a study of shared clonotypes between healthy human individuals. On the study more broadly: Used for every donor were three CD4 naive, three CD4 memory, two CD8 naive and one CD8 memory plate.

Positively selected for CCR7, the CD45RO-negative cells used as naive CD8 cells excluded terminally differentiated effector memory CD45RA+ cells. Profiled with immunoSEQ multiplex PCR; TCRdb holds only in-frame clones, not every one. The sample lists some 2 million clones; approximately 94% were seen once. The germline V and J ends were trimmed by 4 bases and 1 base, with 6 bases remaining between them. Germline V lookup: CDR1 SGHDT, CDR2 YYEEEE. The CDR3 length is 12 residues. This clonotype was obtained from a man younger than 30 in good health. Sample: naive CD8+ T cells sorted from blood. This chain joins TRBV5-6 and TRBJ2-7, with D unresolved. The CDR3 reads CASSPQSYEQYF. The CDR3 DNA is TGTGCCAGCAGCCCCCAATCCTACGAGCAGTACTTC. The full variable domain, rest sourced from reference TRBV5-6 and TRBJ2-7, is DAGVTQSPTHLIKTRGQQVTLRCSPKSGHDTVSWYQQALGQGPQFIFQYYEEEERQRGNFPDRFSGHQFPNYSSELNVNALLLGDSALYLCASSPQSYEQYFGPGTRLTVT.